The rows below give T cell receptor beta chains drawn from one sample of a study of early T cells in non-severe SARS-CoV-2 infection. TCRdb fed the 5' RACE reads into MiXCR, producing one record per CDR3 protein. The sample comprises some 66,000 distinct CDR3 sequences, less than 9.5% of which are singletons, and roughly 3.2% rests with the top ten. Material: whole blood. These receptor sequences come from an adult who was a healthcare worker with PCR-confirmed SARS-CoV-2 infection or an uninfected control (not recorded which). Each CDR3 is given with its conserved first and last residue. Fields, in order: J gene, V gene, clone size, D gene, CDR3 DNA, CDR3 protein. D genes are given only for firm matches. Expanded clones are given a class, and other clones once, few, many or no size at all.

>TRBJ2-3|TRBV7-2|-|-
TGTGCCAGCAGCCCACCGTCGGCAGGGGCGATACTAAGCACAGATACGCAGTATTTT
CASSPPSAGAILSTDTQYF
>TRBJ2-3|TRBV2|many|-
TGTGCCAGCACCAGGGCAGATACGCAGTATTTT
CASTRADTQYF
>TRBJ2-2|TRBV10-3|few|TRBD1
TGTGCGATGAAAGGGGGCGGCGACACCGGGGAGCTGTTTTTT
CAMKGGGDTGELFF
>TRBJ1-2|TRBV3-1|few|-
TGTGCCAGCAGCGTGGGAGCCTTCTATGGCTACACCTTC
CASSVGAFYGYTF
>TRBJ1-1|TRBV4-1|many|-
TGCGCCAGCAGCCAAGTTTTGAACACTGAAGCTTTCTTT
CASSQVLNTEAFF
>TRBJ2-1|TRBV15|many|TRBD2
TGTGCCACCAGCAGACCATGGACTAGCGGAGGCACGGGCAATGAGCAGTTCTTC
CATSRPWTSGGTGNEQFF
>TRBJ2-3|TRBV20-1|-|TRBD2
TGCAGTGCTACGGGACTAGCGGGAGCTTATGATACGCAGTATTTT
CSATGLAGAYDTQYF
>TRBJ2-5|TRBV7-7|many|-
TGTGCCAGCAGCCTAGGGGGATCTTTGGAGACCCAGTACTTC
CASSLGGSLETQYF
>TRBJ2-5|TRBV12-3/TRBV12-4|-|-
TGTGCCAGCAGCGACAGAGTTCGGGAGACCCAGTACTTC
CASSDRVRETQYF
>TRBJ1-4|TRBV20-1|few|-
TGCAGTGCTAGGGAGGCGGGGGTTTGGAAAAAACTGTTTTTT
CSAREAGVWKKLFF
>TRBJ2-5|TRBV7-6|medium-sized|TRBD2
TGTGCCAGCAGCAACGGACTAGCGGGAGCAGAGACCCAGTACTTC
CASSNGLAGAETQYF
>TRBJ1-6|TRBV20-1|many|-
TGCAGTGCTAGAGGGGGACTCAATTCACCCCTCCACTTT
CSARGGLNSPLHF
>TRBJ1-6|TRBV28|few|TRBD1
TGTGCCAGCAGTTCACTTTCCGGGACAGGGAGAAGTTCACCCCTCCACTTT
CASSSLSGTGRSSPLHF
>TRBJ2-5|TRBV29-1|-|TRBD1
TGCAGCGTCGTTGGGACAGCCCCCGACCCCAAGACCCAGTACTTC
CSVVGTAPDPKTQYF
>TRBJ1-5|TRBV7-3|few|TRBD1
TGTGCCAGCAGCCGGACAGGGAGGTCGGTTGAGCCCCAGCATTTT
CASSRTGRSVEPQHF
>TRBJ2-7|TRBV2|-|TRBD2
TGTGCCAAGTCTAGCGGGAGGGTTTACGAGCAGTACTTC
CAKSSGRVYEQYF
>TRBJ2-4|TRBV20-1|few|-
TGCAGTGCTAGAGATCTGGCAGAACTAGCCAAAAACATTCAGTACTTC
CSARDLAELAKNIQYF
>TRBJ2-7|TRBV28|few|-
TGTGCCAGCAGTTTGTCGCTAGCGCGGTACGAGCAGTACTTC
CASSLSLARYEQYF
>TRBJ1-2|TRBV29-1|many|-
TGCAGCGTTGAATGGGACGCCCCAGGCTACACCTTC
CSVEWDAPGYTF
>TRBJ2-1|TRBV24-1|many|-
TGTGCCACCAGTGCGGCTCTAGCAGGTATCAATGAGCAGTTCTTC
CATSAALAGINEQFF
>TRBJ2-3|TRBV20-1|few|TRBD2
TGCAGTGCTTATAATAGCGGGAAAAGCACAGATACGCAGTATTTT
CSAYNSGKSTDTQYF
>TRBJ2-7|TRBV4-2|few|TRBD2
TGTGCCAGCAGCCAAGATCGTAGCGGGAGGTTCTACGAGCAGTACTTC
CASSQDRSGRFYEQYF
>TRBJ1-5|TRBV12-3/TRBV12-4|-|-
TGTGCCAGCAGTTTAGTAAACCAGCCCCAGCATTTT
CASSLVNQPQHF
>TRBJ2-1|TRBV20-1|many|TRBD2
TGCAGTGCTCCGGGAGGCAGCTCCTACAATGAGCAGTTCTTC
CSAPGGSSYNEQFF
>TRBJ2-7|TRBV12-3/TRBV12-4|few|TRBD2
TGTGCCAGCAGTCCCGCCATAGCGGGAGGGTCCTACGAGCAGTACTTC
CASSPAIAGGSYEQYF
>TRBJ2-5|TRBV7-2|few|-
TGTGCCAGCAGCGCCCCCCCGGACCAAGAGACCCAGTACTTC
CASSAPPDQETQYF
>TRBJ2-5|TRBV4-2|-|TRBD2
TGTGCCAGCAGCCGCAGACTAGCGGGAGAAGAGACCCAGTACTTC
CASSRRLAGEETQYF
>TRBJ2-5|TRBV20-1|-|TRBD1
TGCAGTACCGAGGACAGGGGAGAGTCCCAGTACTTC
CSTEDRGESQYF
>TRBJ2-7|TRBV5-1|many|-
TGCGCCAGCAGCTCGGAGGGTTACGAGCAGTACTTC
CASSSEGYEQYF
>TRBJ2-7|TRBV4-1|few|TRBD2
TGCGCCAGCAGCCAGGTCGGGACTAGCGATAACGAGCAGTACTTC
CASSQVGTSDNEQYF
>TRBJ1-6|TRBV28|many|-
TGTGCCAGCACCGGGGGAACGTACCCACCCCTCCACTTT
CASTGGTYPPLHF
>TRBJ2-2|TRBV7-6|many|TRBD2
TGTGCCAGCAGCCTAGCGGGGGCGCGGACCGGGGAGCTGTTTTTT
CASSLAGARTGELFF
>TRBJ2-3|TRBV7-2|few|TRBD2
TGTGCCAGCAGCTGGACTAGCGGGAGTGTGGCAGATACGCAGTATTTT
CASSWTSGSVADTQYF
>TRBJ1-2|TRBV5-1|many|TRBD1
TGCGCCAGCAGCTCTTGGACAGGGACCTATGGCTACACCTTC
CASSSWTGTYGYTF
>TRBJ1-3|TRBV30|few|-
TGTGCCTGGAGCGGGGAGAGGCAAAGCTCTGAAAACACCATATATTTT
CAWSGERQSSENTIYF
>TRBJ2-2|TRBV20-1|few|-
TGCAGTGCTAGAGATCTCGGGGCAGGGAGTGGGAACACCGGGGAGCTGTTTTTT
CSARDLGAGSGNTGELFF
>TRBJ2-3|TRBV5-1|-|-
TGCGCCAGCAGCCGGGACTCGGGGAGCACAGATACGCAGTATTTT
CASSRDSGSTDTQYF
>TRBJ2-1|TRBV11-3|-|-
TGTGCCAGCAGCCACAGACTGGAGGAGGATGAGCAGTTCTTC
CASSHRLEEDEQFF
>TRBJ2-5|TRBV20-1|many|TRBD1
TGCAGTGCTACGGACAGGGGCAGGGGGGTGGCCCAGTACTTC
CSATDRGRGVAQYF
>TRBJ2-3|TRBV12-3/TRBV12-4|few|-
TGTGCCAGCAGCTTAGGGGGGTTCATTAGCACAGATACGCAGTATTTT
CASSLGGFISTDTQYF
>TRBJ1-2|TRBV7-2|many|-
TGTGCCAGCAGCCGGACAGCATTCTATGGCTACACCTTC
CASSRTAFYGYTF
>TRBJ2-2|TRBV30|-|TRBD2
TGTGCCTGGAGTGTACAACTAGCGGAGACCGGGGAGCTGTTTTTT
CAWSVQLAETGELFF
>TRBJ2-7|TRBV10-3|-|TRBD1
TGTGCCATCAGTGCGGGGACAGGTTACTACGAGCAGTACTTC
CAISAGTGYYEQYF
>TRBJ2-7|TRBV16|few|-
TGTGCCAGCAGACAGGGTTGGGCCTACGAGCAGTACTTC
CASRQGWAYEQYF
>TRBJ2-7|TRBV12-3/TRBV12-4|-|TRBD1
TGTGCCAGCAGTTTCCCGGGACAGGGTCTCCACGAGCAGTACTTC
CASSFPGQGLHEQYF
>TRBJ2-7|TRBV29-1|many|-
TGCAGCGTTGGGGGCATCTCCTACGAGCAGTACTTC
CSVGGISYEQYF
>TRBJ2-2|TRBV5-1|few|TRBD2
TGCGCCAGCAGCTTGGGACTAGCGGGAGGCACGAACACCGGGGAGCTGTTTTTT
CASSLGLAGGTNTGELFF
>TRBJ2-7|TRBV20-1|-|TRBD2
TGCAGTGCTAGCTGGCTAGCGGGGCGAGAGCAGTACTTC
CSASWLAGREQYF
>TRBJ2-3|TRBV12-3/TRBV12-4|many|-
TGTGCCAGCAGTTTTGCAGATACGCAGTATTTT
CASSFADTQYF
>TRBJ2-1|TRBV9|few|TRBD1
TGTGCCAGCAGCGTATCAGGGGGTTACAATGAGCAGTTCTTC
CASSVSGGYNEQFF
>TRBJ1-1|TRBV18|few|-
TGTGCCAGCTCACCAAACAGGGAGACTGAAGCTTTCTTT
CASSPNRETEAFF
>TRBJ1-5|TRBV7-6|-|-
TGTGCCAGCAGCTTCTCAACAGGGCCCAATCAGCCCCAGCATTTT
CASSFSTGPNQPQHF
>TRBJ2-2|TRBV10-3|once|-
TGTGCCATCAGTGTAACCGGGGAGCTGTTTTTT
CAISVTGELFF
>TRBJ2-6|TRBV20-1|many|TRBD1
TGCAGTGCGAGACAGGGGGGATCTGGGGCCAACGTCCTGACTTTC
CSARQGGSGANVLTF
>TRBJ2-7|TRBV28|few|TRBD1
TGTGCCAGCAGGTATAGACAGGGGGAACCAGCCTACGAGCAGTACTTC
CASRYRQGEPAYEQYF